Below are 25 T cell receptor beta chains sequenced from a single sample in a study of T cell changes during pregnancy in multiple sclerosis. TCRdb's copy holds only in-frame clones and misses some; the assay was immunoSEQ multiplex PCR. In the table there are roughly 27,000 clones, more than 75% of which are singletons. This sample comprised CD8+ T cells from peripheral blood mononuclear cells, obtained after pregnancy. These receptors all come from a female donor with multiple sclerosis, enrolled in a pregnancy study.

This chain uses TRBV7-8 with TRBJ1-5; possible D gene TRBD1, 5 bases. The CDR3 extends over 15 amino acids. The ends were cut back, 3 bases at V and 0 bases at J, with 9 bases in the middle. Looked up from germline, CDR1 is SGHVS and CDR2 is FQNEAQ. CDR3 DNA: TGTGCCAGCAGCTTGGACATATATAGCAATCAGCCCCAGCATTTT. This gives the protein CASSLDIYSNQPQHF.

This chain links TRBV6-1 with TRBJ2-2; D might be TRBD1 (6 bases). This CDR3 comprises 15 residues. Germline CDR1 and CDR2: MNHNS and SASEGT. Trimming took 5 bases from V and 6 from J, leaving 16 bases between them. CDR3 protein: CASSRSTGQAGELFF. CDR3 sequence (DNA): TGTGCCAGCAGTCGCTCTACAGGGCAGGCCGGGGAGCTGTTTTTT.

This clone was seen just once. The CDR3 loop is CASSQDYTGELFF. In DNA form, the CDR3 reads TGCGCCAGCAGCCAAGACTACACCGGGGAGCTGTTTTTT. The chain employs TRBV4-3 and TRBJ2-2; D unclear. This CDR3 contains 13 residues. Per germline, CDR1 LGHNA and CDR2 YSLEER. Trimming pared 0 bases from V and 3 bases from J, leaving 2 bases between.

The CDR3 spells CASSFLLQGFDGYTF. The CDR3 DNA reads TGTGCCAGCAGCTTTCTCCTACAGGGGTTTGATGGCTACACCTTC. This rearrangement joins TRBV7-9 to TRBJ1-2; 7 bases match TRBD1. Per the germline V gene, CDR1 is SEHNR and CDR2 is FQNEAQ (reference sequence). Unmatched junction bases numbered 10, after V lost 3 bases and J lost 6 bases. The CDR3 contains 15 residues.

The sample holds one count of this clone. The chain is built from TRBV7-9 and TRBJ2-7, with D unclear. The CDR3 loop spans 12 amino acids. Trimming cost V 8 bases and J 2 bases, with 10 bases left between them. CDR1 is SEHNR and CDR2 is FQNEAQ in the germline V gene (reference sequence). The CDR3 loop reads CASWPLTYEQYF. The CDR3 DNA is TGTGCCAGCTGGCCCCTTACCTACGAGCAGTACTTC.

This chain connects TRBV4-1 to TRBJ2-7; no definite D call. This CDR3 is 16 amino acids long. Germline lookup yields CDR1 MGHRA and CDR2 YSYEKL. Trimming shortened V by 0 bases and J by 0 bases, and 12 bases separated the two germline ends. This chain's CDR3 is CASSQERQVASYEQYF. In nucleotides, the CDR3 is TGCGCCAGCAGCCAAGAACGGCAGGTGGCCTCCTACGAGCAGTACTTC.

The rearrangement joins TRBV9 to TRBJ1-3, with D possibly being TRBD1 (5 bases). Looked up from germline, CDR1 is SGDLS and CDR2 is YYNGEE. Between the trimmed V and J ends, which lost 3 bases and 0 bases, there was a span of 13 bases. The CDR3 covers 16 residues. The CDR3 DNA reads as TGTGCCAGCAGCGCGGGACTTTCGAGCTCTGGAAACACCATATATTTT. It specifies CASSAGLSSSGNTIYF. Looking up the rest from reference TRBV9 and TRBJ1-3 gives the full variable domain: DSGVTQTPKHLITATGQRVTLRCSPRSGDLSVYWYQQSLDQGLQFLIQYYNGEERAKGNILERFSAQQFPDLHSELNLSSLELGDSALYFCASSAGLSSSGNTIYFGEGSWLTVV.

V usage is TRBV7-2 and J usage is TRBJ1-6; D possibly corresponds to TRBD1 (5 bases). The CDR3 is 17 amino acids. V was trimmed by 1 base and J by 0 bases, leaving 10 bases between them. CDR1 is SGHTA, CDR2 FQGNSA, per germline. In DNA, the CDR3 is TGTGCCAGCAGCTTAGAGGGGTACAGCTCCTATAATTCACCCCTCCACTTT. It translates to CASSLEGYSSYNSPLHF.

This chain links TRBV2 with TRBJ1-2, with D uncertain. The ends were cut back, 6 bases at V and 8 bases at J, with 10 bases in the middle. This CDR3 is 11 amino acids long. Looked up from germline, CDR1 is SNHLY and CDR2 is FYNNEI. The CDR3 protein is CASSRSNGYTF. The DNA of the CDR3 is TGTGCCAGCAGCCGCAGTAACGGCTACACCTTC.

The chain joins TRBV4-3 to TRBJ1-1, with 9 positions matching TRBD1. Germline CDR1 reads LGHNA; CDR2 reads YSLEER. The CDR3 is 16 amino acids. V lost 0 bases, J lost 4 bases, and 6 bases stayed unmatched. The chain's CDR3 is CASSQDRGDRVTEAFF. In DNA, the CDR3 is TGCGCCAGCAGCCAAGATCGGGGGGACAGGGTCACTGAAGCTTTCTTT.

By frequency in the sample, this clone is medium-sized. This chain connects TRBV10-2 to TRBJ1-6; 9 bases are shared with TRBD1. V dropped 2 bases and J dropped 7; count of bases not matched to a gene: 3. CDR1 WSHSY and CDR2 SAAADI come from the germline V gene. This CDR3 region has 15 residues. As DNA, the CDR3 is TGCGCCAGCAGTGAGGTCGGACAGGGGAATTCACCCCTCCACTTT. Its protein is CASSEVGQGNSPLHF.

CDR3 sequence: CASTYPGYSYEQYF. CDR3 nucleotide sequence: TGTGCCAGCACCTACCCGGGTTACTCCTACGAGCAGTACTTC. This sequence joins TRBV7-9 and TRBJ2-7; D not resolved. CDR3 size: 14 residues. CDR1 and CDR2 (germline): SEHNR, FQNEAQ (reference sequence). Trimming took off 7 bases at V and 0 bases at J, with 13 bases between the two ends.

The chain has TRBV6-5 and TRBJ2-7; D uncertain. The CDR3 covers 14 residues. V was pared by 0 bases and J by 2 bases, with 8 bases between. Germline V gives CDR1 MNHEY, CDR2 SVGAGI. The CDR3: CASSYSGSPYEQYF. Here the CDR3 DNA reads TGTGCCAGCAGTTACTCGGGCAGCCCCTACGAGCAGTACTTC.

In the case of this clone: At one end the junction does not follow the germline gene, possibly because of a read error. This rearrangement joins TRBV7-8 to TRBJ2-7; 8 bases match TRBD2. The CDR3 runs 16 residues. CDR1 is SGHVS and CDR2 is FQNEAQ in the germline V gene. The CDR3 sequence is CASSLGASGRPYEQYF. CDR3 DNA: TGTGCGAGCAGCTTAGGGGCTAGCGGGCGCCCCTACGAGCAGTACTTC.

The CDR3 DNA reads as TGCGCCAGCAGGGAGGGGCGTGGGGGGGGCTTGGGGAACACTGAAGCTTTCTTT. It specifies CASREGRGGGLGNTEAFF. The chain recombines TRBV10-1 with TRBJ1-1; TRBD1 might be the D (6 bases). V lost 6 bases and J 1 base, leaving 24 bases between the germline ends. The CDR3 sequence is 18 residues long. Germline assignment: CDR1 WNHNN and CDR2 SYGVQD (reference sequence).

This chain uses TRBV10-2 with TRBJ1-6; no definite D call. Germline assignment: CDR1 WSHSY and CDR2 SAAADI. The CDR3 is 15 amino acids. The V end was cut by 7 bases, the J end by 10 bases, with 20 bases between. CDR3 amino acids: CASMRTAGIGSPLHF. The CDR3 DNA sequence: TGCGCCAGCATGAGGACCGCGGGCATTGGATCACCCCTCCACTTT.

This chain links TRBV27 with TRBJ2-3, with 14 bases aligning to TRBD2. J was trimmed by 3 bases and V by 5 bases; bases with no gene match: 7. The CDR3 length is 17 residues. CDR1 is MNHEY and CDR2 is SMNVEV in the germline V gene (reference sequence). The CDR3 spells CASSRSGTSGRTDTQYF. DNA for the CDR3: TGTGCCAGCAGTCGCTCCGGGACTAGCGGGAGAACAGATACGCAGTATTTT.

This chain connects TRBV25-1 to TRBJ2-5; 8 bases map to TRBD1. Germline CDR1 MGHDK, CDR2 SYGVNS. V trimming: 3 bases; J trimming: 5 bases; junction bases outside the gene matches: 14. The CDR3 runs 17 residues. The CDR3 region is CASSDATSDRGGETQYF. The CDR3 region has the DNA TGTGCCAGCAGTGATGCAACCTCCGACAGGGGCGGGGAGACCCAGTACTTC.

This clone was found once. The chain links TRBV7-8 to TRBJ2-1; 7 bases are shared with TRBD1. CDR1 is SGHVS and CDR2 is FQNEAQ in the germline V gene. CDR3 size: 14 residues. V lost 2 bases to trimming and J lost 2 bases; unmatched junction nucleotides: 0. This chain's CDR3 is CASSLTGAYNEQFF. The DNA for the CDR3 is TGTGCCAGCAGCTTAACAGGGGCCTACAATGAGCAGTTCTTC. Complete variable domain (other parts from reference TRBV7-8 and TRBJ2-1): GAGVSQSPRYKVAKRGQDVALRCDPISGHVSLFWYQQALGQGPEFLTYFQNEAQLDKSGLPSDRFFAERPEGSVSTLKIQRTQQEDSAVYLCASSLTGAYNEQFFGPGTRLTVL.

This clone came up once. J is TRBJ1-5 and V is TRBV4-1; no firm D call. V lost 2 bases and J 1 base, leaving 6 bases between the germline ends. Germline-derived CDR1 and CDR2 are MGHRA and YSYEKL. This CDR3 has 14 residues. This CDR3 reads CASSQIRSNQPQHF. For the CDR3, the DNA is TGCGCCAGCAGCCAAATCAGGAGCAATCAGCCCCAGCATTTT.

This chain uses TRBV11-2 with TRBJ2-2, with D tentatively TRBD2 (6 bases). Trimming removed 5 bases from V and 6 bases from J, with 13 bases in between. Germline lookup yields CDR1 SGHAT and CDR2 FQNNGV. The CDR3 covers 14 residues. CDR3 bases: TGTGCCAGCAGCGTGGGACTTGGCGCCGGGGAGCTGTTTTTT. Protein sequence: CASSVGLGAGELFF.

This chain uses TRBV2 with TRBJ1-1; TRBD1 might be the D (6 bases). V was shortened by 8 bases and J by 1 base, with 11 bases between the two germline ends. The germline V gene has CDR1 SNHLY and CDR2 FYNNEI. This CDR3 comprises 13 residues. CDR3 bases: TGTGCCAGCTGGACAGCTAAGAACACTGAAGCTTTCTTT. It specifies CASWTAKNTEAFF.

V usage is TRBV27 and J usage is TRBJ1-1, with 11 positions matching TRBD1. V gave up 3 bases and J gave up 9 bases; unmatched junction bases: 6. The germline V gene encodes CDR1 MNHEY and CDR2 SMNVEV (reference sequence). The CDR3 has 14 amino acids. As DNA, the CDR3 is TGTGCCAGCAGTTTGGGGACAGGGGGACCAAAAGCTTTCTTT. Protein: CASSLGTGGPKAFF.

The CDR3 protein is CATRTPGQETQYF. The CDR3 DNA follows: TGTGCCACCAGGACCCCGGGACAAGAGACCCAGTACTTC. This rearrangement joins TRBV15 to TRBJ2-5; a possible D gene is TRBD2 (5 bases). In germline, CDR1 is LNHNV, CDR2 YYDKDF (reference sequence). The CDR3 extends over 13 amino acids. The V end was cut by 6 bases, the J end by 2 bases, with 10 bases between.

This chain links TRBV15 with TRBJ2-7, with 7 positions matching TRBD2. V was pared by 8 bases and J by 4 bases, with 17 bases of the junction left unmatched. The CDR3 loop spans 16 amino acids. The V gene's germline CDR1 is LNHNV and CDR2 YYDKDF (reference sequence). CDR3 coding DNA: TGTGCCACCTCTCCAAGGCCCGGGGAGGGTAGATACGAGCAGTACTTC. Translating gives CATSPRPGEGRYEQYF. Drawing the rest from reference TRBV15 and TRBJ2-7, the complete variable domain is DAMVIQNPRYQVTQFGKPVTLSCSQTLNHNVMYWYQQKSSQAPKLLFHYYDKDFNNEADTPDNFQSRRPNTSFCFLDIRSPGLGDTAMYLCATSPRPGEGRYEQYFGPGTRLTVT.